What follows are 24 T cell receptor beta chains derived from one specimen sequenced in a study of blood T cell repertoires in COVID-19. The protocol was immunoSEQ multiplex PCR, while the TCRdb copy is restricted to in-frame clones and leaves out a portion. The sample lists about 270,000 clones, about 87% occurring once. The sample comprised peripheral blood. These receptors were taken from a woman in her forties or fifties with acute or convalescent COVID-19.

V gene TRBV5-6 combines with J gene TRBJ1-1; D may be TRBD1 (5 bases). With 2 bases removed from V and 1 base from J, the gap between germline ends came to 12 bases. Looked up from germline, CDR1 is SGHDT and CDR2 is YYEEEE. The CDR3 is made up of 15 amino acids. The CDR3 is CASSFQGGWNTEAFF. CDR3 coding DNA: TGTGCCAGCAGCTTTCAGGGAGGGTGGAACACTGAAGCTTTCTTT. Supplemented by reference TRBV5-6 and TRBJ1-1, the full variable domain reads DAGVTQSPTHLIKTRGQQVTLRCSPKSGHDTVSWYQQALGQGPQFIFQYYEEEERQRGNFPDRFSGHQFPNYSSELNVNALLLGDSALYLCASSFQGGWNTEAFFGQGTRLTVV.

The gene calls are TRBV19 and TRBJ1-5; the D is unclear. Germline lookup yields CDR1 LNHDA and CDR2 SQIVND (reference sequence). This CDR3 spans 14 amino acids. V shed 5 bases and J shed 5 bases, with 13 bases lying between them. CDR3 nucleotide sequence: TGTGCCAGTAGTCCCGGGGTCTATGATCAGCCCCAGCATTTT. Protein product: CASSPGVYDQPQHF.

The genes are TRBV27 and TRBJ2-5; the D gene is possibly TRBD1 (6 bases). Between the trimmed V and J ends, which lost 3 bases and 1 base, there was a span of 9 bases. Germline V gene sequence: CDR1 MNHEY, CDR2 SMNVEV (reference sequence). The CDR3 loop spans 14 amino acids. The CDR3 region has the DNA TGTGCCAGCAGTTTTAGAGGGGGCCAAGAGACCCAGTACTTC. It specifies CASSFRGGQETQYF.

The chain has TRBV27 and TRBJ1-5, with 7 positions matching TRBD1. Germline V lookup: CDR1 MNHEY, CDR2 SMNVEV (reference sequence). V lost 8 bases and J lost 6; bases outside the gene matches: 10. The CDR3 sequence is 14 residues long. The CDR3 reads CASGFRQGAQPQHF. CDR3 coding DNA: TGTGCCAGCGGATTTAGACAGGGCGCTCAGCCCCAGCATTTT.

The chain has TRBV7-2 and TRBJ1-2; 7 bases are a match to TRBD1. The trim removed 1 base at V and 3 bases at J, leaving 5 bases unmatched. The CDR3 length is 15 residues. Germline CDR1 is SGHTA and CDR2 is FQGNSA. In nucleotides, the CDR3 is TGTGCCAGCAGCTTAGGTCCGGGACAGCACTATGGCTACACCTTC. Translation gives CASSLGPGQHYGYTF.

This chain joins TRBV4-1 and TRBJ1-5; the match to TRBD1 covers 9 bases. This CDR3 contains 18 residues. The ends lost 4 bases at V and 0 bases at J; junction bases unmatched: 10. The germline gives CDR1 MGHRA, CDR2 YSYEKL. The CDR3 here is CASSPRTGDLYSNQPQHF. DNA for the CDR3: TGCGCCAGCAGCCCGAGGACAGGGGACCTATATAGCAATCAGCCCCAGCATTTT.

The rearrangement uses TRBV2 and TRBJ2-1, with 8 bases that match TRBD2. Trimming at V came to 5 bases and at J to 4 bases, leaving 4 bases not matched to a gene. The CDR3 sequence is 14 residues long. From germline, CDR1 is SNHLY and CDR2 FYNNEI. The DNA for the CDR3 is TGTGCCAGCAGTCAGACTAGCGTGTACAATGAGCAGTTCTTC. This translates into CASSQTSVYNEQFF.

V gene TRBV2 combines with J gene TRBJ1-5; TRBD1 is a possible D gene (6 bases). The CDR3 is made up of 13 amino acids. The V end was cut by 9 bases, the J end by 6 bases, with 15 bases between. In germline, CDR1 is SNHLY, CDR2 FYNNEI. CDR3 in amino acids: CASETGTGQPQHF. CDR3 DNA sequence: TGTGCCAGTGAAACAGGGACGGGTCAGCCCCAGCATTTT.

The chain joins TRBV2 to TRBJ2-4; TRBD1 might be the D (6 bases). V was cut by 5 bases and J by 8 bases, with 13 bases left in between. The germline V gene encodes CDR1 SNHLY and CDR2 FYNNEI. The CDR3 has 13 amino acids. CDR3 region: CASSLGARDIQYF. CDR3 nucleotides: TGTGCCAGCAGTCTGGGGGCTAGAGACATTCAGTACTTC.

The CDR3: CASSPPGTGKEKLFF. In DNA, the CDR3 is TGTGCCAGCTCACCACCCGGGACAGGGAAAGAAAAACTGTTTTTT. This rearrangement joins TRBV18 to TRBJ1-4, with TRBD1 identical over 9 bases. This CDR3 has 15 residues. CDR1 and CDR2 from the germline V gene are KGHSH and LQKENI. V was clipped by 0 bases and J by 8 bases; unmatched bases: 4.

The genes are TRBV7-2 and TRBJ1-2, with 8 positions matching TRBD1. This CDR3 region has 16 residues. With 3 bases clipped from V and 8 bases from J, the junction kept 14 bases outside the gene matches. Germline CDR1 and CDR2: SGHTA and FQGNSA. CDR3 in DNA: TGTGCCAGCAGCTTGGACTCCGGGACAGGTCCCTGGGGCTACACCTTC. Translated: CASSLDSGTGPWGYTF.

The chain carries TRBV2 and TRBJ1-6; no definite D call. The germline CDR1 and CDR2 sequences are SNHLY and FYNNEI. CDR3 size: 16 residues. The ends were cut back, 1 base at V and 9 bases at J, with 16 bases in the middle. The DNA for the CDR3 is TGTGCCAGCAGTGAAGTGAAGGGAGGTTTAGGTTCACCCCTCCACTTT. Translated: CASSEVKGGLGSPLHF.

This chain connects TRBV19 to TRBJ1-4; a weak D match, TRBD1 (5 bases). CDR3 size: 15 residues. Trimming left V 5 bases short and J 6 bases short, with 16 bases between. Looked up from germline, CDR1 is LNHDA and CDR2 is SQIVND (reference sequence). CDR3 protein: CASSGRGVVDEKLFF. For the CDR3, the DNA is TGTGCCAGTAGTGGTCGGGGGGTCGTTGATGAAAAACTGTTTTTT.

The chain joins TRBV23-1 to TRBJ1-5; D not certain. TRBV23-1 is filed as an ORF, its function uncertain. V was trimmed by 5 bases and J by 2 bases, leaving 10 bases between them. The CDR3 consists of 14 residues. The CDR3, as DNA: TGCGCCAGCAGTAGGGATAGCGGCAATCAGCCCCAGCATTTT. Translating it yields CASSRDSGNQPQHF.

DNA for the CDR3: TGTGCCAGCAGCGAGACAGGGGTCACTGAAGCTTTCTTT. As protein: CASSETGVTEAFF. The gene calls are TRBV9 and TRBJ1-1; 8 bases fit TRBD1. From germline, CDR1 is SGDLS and CDR2 YYNGEE. V was pared by 3 bases and J by 4 bases, with 2 bases of the junction left unmatched. The CDR3 runs to 13 residues.

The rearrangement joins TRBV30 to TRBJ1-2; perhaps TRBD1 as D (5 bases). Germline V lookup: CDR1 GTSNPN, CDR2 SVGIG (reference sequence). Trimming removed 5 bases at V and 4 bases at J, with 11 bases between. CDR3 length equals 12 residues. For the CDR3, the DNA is TGTGCCTGGGCCCGACAGAGCTATGGCTACACCTTC. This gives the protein CAWARQSYGYTF.

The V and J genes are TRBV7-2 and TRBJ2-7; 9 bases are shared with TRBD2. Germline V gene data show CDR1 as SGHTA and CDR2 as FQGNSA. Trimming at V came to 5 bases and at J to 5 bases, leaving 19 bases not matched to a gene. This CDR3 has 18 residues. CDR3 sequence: CASSHGGGRARFVNEQYF. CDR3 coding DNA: TGTGCCAGCAGCCACGGTGGCGGGAGGGCCCGTTTCGTTAACGAGCAGTACTTC. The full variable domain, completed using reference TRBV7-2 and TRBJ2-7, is GAGVSQSPSNKVTEKGKDVELRCDPISGHTALYWYRQSLGQGLEFLIYFQGNSAPDKSGLPSDRFSAERTGGSVSTLTIQRTQQEDSAVYLCASSHGGGRARFVNEQYFGPGTRLTVT.

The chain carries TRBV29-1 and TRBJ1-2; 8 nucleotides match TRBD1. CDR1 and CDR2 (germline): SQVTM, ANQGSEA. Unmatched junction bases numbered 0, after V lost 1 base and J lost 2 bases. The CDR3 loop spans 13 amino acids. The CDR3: CSVEGQGNYGYTF. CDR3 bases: TGCAGCGTTGAAGGACAGGGGAACTATGGCTACACCTTC. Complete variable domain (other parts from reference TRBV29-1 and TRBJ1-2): SAVISQKPSRDICQRGTSLTIQCQVDSQVTMMFWYRQQPGQSLTLIATANQGSEATYESGFVIDKFPISRPNLTFSTLTVSNMSPEDSSIYLCSVEGQGNYGYTFGSGTRLTVV.

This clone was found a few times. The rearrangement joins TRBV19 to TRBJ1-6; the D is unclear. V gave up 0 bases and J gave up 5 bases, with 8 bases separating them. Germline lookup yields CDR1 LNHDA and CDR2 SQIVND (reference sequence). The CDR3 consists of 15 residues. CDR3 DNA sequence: TGTGCCAGTAGTATAGAGGGCAGTAATAATTCACCCCTCCACTTT. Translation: CASSIEGSNNSPLHF.

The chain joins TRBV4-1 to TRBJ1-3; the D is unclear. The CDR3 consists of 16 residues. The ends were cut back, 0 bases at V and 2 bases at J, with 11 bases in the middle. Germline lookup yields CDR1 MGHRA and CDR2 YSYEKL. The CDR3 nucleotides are TGCGCCAGCAGCCAAGAAACCGGGGTCCCTGGAAACACCATATATTTT. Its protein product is CASSQETGVPGNTIYF.

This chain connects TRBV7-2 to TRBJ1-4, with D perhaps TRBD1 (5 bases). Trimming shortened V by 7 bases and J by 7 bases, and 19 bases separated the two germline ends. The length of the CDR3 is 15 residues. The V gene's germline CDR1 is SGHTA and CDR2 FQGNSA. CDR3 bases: TGTGCCAGCAACCCCGGCGGGGGACTTAGTGAAAAACTGTTTTTT. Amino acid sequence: CASNPGGGLSEKLFF.

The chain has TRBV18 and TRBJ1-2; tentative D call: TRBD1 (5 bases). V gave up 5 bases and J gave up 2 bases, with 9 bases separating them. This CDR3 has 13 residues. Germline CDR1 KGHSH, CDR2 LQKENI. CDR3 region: CASSETVNYGYTF. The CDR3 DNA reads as TGTGCCAGCTCAGAGACAGTGAACTATGGCTACACCTTC.

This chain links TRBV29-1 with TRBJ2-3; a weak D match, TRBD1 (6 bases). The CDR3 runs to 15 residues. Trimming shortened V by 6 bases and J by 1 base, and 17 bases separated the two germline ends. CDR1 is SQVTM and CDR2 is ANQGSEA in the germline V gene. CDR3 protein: CSVAGDTGGTDTQYF. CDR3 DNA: TGCAGCGTCGCTGGGGACACTGGAGGCACAGATACGCAGTATTTT.

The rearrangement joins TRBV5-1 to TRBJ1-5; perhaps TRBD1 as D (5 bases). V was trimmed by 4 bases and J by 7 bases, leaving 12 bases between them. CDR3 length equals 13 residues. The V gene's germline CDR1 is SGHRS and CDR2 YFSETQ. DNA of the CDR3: TGCGCCAGCAGCCCCGACAGTAACCAGCCCCAGCATTTT. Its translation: CASSPDSNQPQHF.